This T cell receptor beta chain is from a study of T cells after somatic rescue of genetic block (dated by TCRdb to the early 2020s). In terms of the full investigation: What the study looked at was long-term robustness, specifically in a T-cell system that came about through somatic rescue of a genetic block in T-cell development.

Library construction relied on the immunoSEQ multiplex PCR assay. TCRdb carries this immuneACCESS record with in-frame sequences only. Its versions omit some clonotypes, under half of them owing to an unresolved V gene in the studies checked, with the rest unexplained. Counted in this sample were about 67,000 clones; about 90% of them appeared once. Clones ranked in the top ten supply around 3% of the sample. CDR1 and CDR2 were assigned from the germline V gene as SGHVS and FNYEAQ. A distance of 10 bases separates the germline ends of V and J, which lose 4 bases and 4 bases respectively. The CDR3 covers 14 residues, taking in both the cysteine and the phenylalanine. This entry keeps only the CDR3 DNA: 42 bases, framed from base 1. For this clone: Its antigen is unknown. No quality values exist for individual bases; no much larger clone is one base distant.

This TCR derives from a man aged 40-49 years. This receptor chain uses TRBV7-6 and TRBJ2-2; a confident D gene designation cannot be given. The sequenced sample consisted of peripheral blood mononuclear cells (PBMCs). CDR3 sequence: CASSSGLTTGELFF. The nucleotide sequence reads as follows: TGTGCCAGCAGCTCCGGATTGACCACCGGGGAGCTGTTTTTT.